This T cell receptor (beta chain) is from a study of CD8+CD57+ T cells in acquired aplastic anemia. CDR1 is KGHDR and CDR2 is SFDVKD in the germline V gene. This CDR3 is built from 16 residues. V trimming: 2 bases; J trimming: 5 bases; junction bases outside the gene matches: 5. Profiling of TCR beta VDJ combinations and CDR3 sequences used genomic DNA as template. TCRdb redid the calling of the reads with MiXCR, one entry per CDR3 protein. Of about 210,000 distinct CDR3 sequences in the sample, around 60% were seen once. The V and J genes are TRBV24-1 and TRBJ2-5; 12 bases are a match to TRBD1. The sequence derives from a human donor in good health. The sequencing input was sorted CD4+, CD8+, or CD8+CD57+ T cells (not recorded which) from PBMCs. The CDR3 DNA reads as TGTGCCACCAGTGATTCGGGACAGGGGGCTGGGGAGACCCAGTACTTC. This translates into CATSDSGQGAGETQYF.